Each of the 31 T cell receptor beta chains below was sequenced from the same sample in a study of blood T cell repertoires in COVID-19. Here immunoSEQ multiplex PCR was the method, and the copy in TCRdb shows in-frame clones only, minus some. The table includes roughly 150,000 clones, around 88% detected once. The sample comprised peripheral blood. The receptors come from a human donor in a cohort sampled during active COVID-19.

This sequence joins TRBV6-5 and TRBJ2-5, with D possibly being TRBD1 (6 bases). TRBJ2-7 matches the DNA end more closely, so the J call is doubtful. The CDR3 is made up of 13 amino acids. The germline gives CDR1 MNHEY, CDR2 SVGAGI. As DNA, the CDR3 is TGTGCCGCTCTGGACAGATACTCCTACGAGCAGTACTTC. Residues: CAALDRYSYEQYF.

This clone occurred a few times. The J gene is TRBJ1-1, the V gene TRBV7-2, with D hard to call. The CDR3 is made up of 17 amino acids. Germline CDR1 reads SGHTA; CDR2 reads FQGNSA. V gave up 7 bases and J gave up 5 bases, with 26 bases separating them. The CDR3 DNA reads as TGTGCCAGCACCCCAATCCCCCCCCGTGGCCGTCCGACTGAAGCTTTCTTT. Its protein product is CASTPIPPRGRPTEAFF.

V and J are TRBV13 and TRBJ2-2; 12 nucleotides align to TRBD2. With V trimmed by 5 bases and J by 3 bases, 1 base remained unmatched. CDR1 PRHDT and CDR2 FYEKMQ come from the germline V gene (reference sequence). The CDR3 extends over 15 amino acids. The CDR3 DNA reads TGTGCCAGCAGCGCTAGCGGGGGGGACACCGGGGAGCTGTTTTTT. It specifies CASSASGGDTGELFF.

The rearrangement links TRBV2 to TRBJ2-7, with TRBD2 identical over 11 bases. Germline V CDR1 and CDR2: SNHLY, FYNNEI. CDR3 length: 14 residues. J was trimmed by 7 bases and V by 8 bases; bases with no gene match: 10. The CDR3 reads CASWVAGGPWEQYF. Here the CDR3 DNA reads TGTGCCAGCTGGGTAGCGGGAGGGCCGTGGGAGCAGTACTTC.

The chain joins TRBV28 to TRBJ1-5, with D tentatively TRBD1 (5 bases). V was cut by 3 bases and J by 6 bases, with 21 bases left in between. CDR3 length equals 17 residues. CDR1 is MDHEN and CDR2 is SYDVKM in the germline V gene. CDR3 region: CASSFFTIAGYSQPQHF. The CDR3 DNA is TGTGCCAGCAGTTTTTTTACCATTGCAGGGTATTCTCAGCCCCAGCATTTT.

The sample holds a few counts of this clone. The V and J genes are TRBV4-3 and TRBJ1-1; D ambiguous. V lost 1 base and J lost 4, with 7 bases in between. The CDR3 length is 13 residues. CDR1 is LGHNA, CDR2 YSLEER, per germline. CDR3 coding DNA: TGCGCCAGCAGCCAAGGGTGGAGCACTGAAGCTTTCTTT. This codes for CASSQGWSTEAFF.

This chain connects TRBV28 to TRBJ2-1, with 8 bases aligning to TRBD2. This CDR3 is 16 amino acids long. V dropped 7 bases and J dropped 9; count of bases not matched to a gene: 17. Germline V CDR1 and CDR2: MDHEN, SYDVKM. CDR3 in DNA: TGTGCCAGCACCCTGGGTTTGTCGGGAGGGCCCACTGAGCAGTTCTTC. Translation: CASTLGLSGGPTEQFF.

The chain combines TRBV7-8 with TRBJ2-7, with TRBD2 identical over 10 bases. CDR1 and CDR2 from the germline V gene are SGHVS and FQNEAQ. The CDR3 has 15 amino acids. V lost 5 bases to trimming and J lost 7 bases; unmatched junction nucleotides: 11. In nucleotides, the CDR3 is TGTGCCAGCAGCCTACAACTAGCGGGACTGAGAGAGCAGTACTTC. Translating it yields CASSLQLAGLREQYF.

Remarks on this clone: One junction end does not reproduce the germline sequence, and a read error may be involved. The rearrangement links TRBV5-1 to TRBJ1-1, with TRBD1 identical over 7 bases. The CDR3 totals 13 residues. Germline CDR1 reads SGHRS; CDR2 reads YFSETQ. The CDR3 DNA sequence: TGCGCCAGCAGCTTGGAGGTGGCGGGACAGTTTGAATTT. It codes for CASSLEVAGQFEF.

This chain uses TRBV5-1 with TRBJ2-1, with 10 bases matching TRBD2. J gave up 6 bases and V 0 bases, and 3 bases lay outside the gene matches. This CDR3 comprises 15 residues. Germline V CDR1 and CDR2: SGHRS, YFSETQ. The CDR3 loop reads CASSLEAGGLNEQFF. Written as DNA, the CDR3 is TGCGCCAGCAGCTTGGAAGCGGGGGGGCTCAATGAGCAGTTCTTC.

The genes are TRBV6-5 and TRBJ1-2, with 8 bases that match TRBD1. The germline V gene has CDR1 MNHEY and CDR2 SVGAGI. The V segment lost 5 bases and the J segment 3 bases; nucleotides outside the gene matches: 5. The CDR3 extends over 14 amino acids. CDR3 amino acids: CASSRTGTDYGYTF. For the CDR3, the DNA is TGTGCCAGCAGTAGGACAGGGACGGACTATGGCTACACCTTC.

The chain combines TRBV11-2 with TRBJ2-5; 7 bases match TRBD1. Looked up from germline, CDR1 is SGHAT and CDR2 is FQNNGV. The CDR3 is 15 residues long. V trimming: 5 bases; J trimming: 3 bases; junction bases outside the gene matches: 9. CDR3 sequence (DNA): TGTGCCAGCAGCCCACAGGGGTTGATTGAAGAGACCCAGTACTTC. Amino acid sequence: CASSPQGLIEETQYF.

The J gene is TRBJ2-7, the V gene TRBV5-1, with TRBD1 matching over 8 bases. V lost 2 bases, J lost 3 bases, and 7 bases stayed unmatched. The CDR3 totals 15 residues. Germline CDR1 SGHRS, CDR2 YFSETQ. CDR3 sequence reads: CASSFAGGLFYEQYF. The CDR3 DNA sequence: TGCGCCAGCAGCTTTGCAGGGGGCCTTTTCTACGAGCAGTACTTC.

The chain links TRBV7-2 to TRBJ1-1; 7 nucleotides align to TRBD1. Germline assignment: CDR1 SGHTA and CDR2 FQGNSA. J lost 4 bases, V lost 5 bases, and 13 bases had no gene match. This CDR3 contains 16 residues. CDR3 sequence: CASSPTGLMRGTEAFF. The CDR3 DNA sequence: TGTGCCAGCAGCCCGACAGGGTTGATGCGGGGCACTGAAGCTTTCTTT.

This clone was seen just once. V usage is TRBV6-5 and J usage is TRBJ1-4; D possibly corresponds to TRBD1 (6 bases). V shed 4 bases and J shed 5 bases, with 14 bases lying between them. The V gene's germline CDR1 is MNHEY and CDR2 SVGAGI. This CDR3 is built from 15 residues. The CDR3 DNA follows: TGTGCCAGCAGTTCTCAGGGGCAGGGAAATGAAAAACTGTTTTTT. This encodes CASSSQGQGNEKLFF.

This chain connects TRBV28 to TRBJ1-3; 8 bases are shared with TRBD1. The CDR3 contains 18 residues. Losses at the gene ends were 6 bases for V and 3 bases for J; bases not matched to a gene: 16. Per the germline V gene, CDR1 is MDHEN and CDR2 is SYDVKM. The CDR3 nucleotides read TGTGCCAGCAGGGCCTCGCTCGGACAGGGTAAAAATGGAAACACCATATATTTT. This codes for CASRASLGQGKNGNTIYF.

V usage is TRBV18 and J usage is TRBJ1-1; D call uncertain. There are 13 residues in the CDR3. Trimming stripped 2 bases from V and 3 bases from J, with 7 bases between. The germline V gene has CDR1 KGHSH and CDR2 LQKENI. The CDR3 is CASSPREDTEAFF. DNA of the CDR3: TGTGCCAGCTCACCAAGGGAGGACACTGAAGCTTTCTTT.

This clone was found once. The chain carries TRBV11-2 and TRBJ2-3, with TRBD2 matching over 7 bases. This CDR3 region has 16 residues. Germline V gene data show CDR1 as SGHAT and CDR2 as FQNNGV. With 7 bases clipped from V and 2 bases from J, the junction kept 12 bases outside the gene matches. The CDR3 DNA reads TGTGCCAGCACCCTGAGTCGTGGGGGGGACACAGATACGCAGTATTTT. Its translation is CASTLSRGGDTDTQYF.

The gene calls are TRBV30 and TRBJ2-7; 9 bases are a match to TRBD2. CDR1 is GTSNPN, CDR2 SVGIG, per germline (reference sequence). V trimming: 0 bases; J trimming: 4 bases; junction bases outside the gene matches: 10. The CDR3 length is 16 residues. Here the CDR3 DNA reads TGTGCCTGGAGTGTACCCAGCGGGAGGCTTATTTACGAGCAGTACTTC. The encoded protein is CAWSVPSGRLIYEQYF. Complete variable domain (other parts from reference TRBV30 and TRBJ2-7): SQTIHQWPATLVQPVGSPLSLECTVEGTSNPNLYWYRQAAGRGLQLLFYSVGIGQISSEVPQNLSASRPQDRQFILSSKKLLLSDSGFYLCAWSVPSGRLIYEQYFGPGTRLTVT.

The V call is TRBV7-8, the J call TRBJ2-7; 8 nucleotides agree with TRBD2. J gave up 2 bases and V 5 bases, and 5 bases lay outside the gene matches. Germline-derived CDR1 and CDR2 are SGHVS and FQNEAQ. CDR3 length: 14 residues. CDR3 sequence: CASSPPLAAYEQYF. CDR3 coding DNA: TGTGCCAGCAGCCCGCCACTAGCGGCCTACGAGCAGTACTTC.

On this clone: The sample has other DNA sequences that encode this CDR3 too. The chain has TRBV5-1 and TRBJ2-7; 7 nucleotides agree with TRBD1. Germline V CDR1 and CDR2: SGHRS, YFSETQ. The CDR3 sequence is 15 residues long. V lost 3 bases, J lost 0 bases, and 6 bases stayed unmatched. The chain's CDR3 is CASSSRQGSSYEQYF. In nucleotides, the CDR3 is TGCGCCAGCAGCTCGAGACAGGGCAGCTCCTACGAGCAGTACTTC.

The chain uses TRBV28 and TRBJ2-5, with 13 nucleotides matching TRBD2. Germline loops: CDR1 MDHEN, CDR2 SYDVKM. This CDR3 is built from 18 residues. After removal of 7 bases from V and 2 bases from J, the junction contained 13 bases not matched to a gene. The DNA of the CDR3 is TGTGCCAGCACCTCCCCGGGACTAGCGGGACCTGGGCAAGAGACCCAGTACTTC. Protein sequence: CASTSPGLAGPGQETQYF.

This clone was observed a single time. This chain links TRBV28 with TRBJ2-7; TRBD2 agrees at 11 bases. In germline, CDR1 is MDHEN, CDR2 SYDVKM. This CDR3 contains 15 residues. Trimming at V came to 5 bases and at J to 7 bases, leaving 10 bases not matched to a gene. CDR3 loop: CASSLPSSSGGEQYF. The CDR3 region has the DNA TGTGCCAGCAGTCTTCCCTCCTCTAGCGGGGGGGAGCAGTACTTC.

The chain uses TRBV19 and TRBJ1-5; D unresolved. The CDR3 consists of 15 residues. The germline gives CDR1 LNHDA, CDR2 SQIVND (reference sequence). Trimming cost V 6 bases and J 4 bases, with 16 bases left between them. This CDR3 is CASSLGPGGNQPQHF. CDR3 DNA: TGTGCCAGTAGCCTCGGACCGGGAGGGAATCAGCCCCAGCATTTT. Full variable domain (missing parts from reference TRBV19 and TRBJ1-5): DGGITQSPKYLFRKEGQNVTLSCEQNLNHDAMYWYRQDPGQGLRLIYYSQIVNDFQKGDIAEGYSVSREKKESFPLTVTSAQKNPTAFYLCASSLGPGGNQPQHFGDGTRLSIL.

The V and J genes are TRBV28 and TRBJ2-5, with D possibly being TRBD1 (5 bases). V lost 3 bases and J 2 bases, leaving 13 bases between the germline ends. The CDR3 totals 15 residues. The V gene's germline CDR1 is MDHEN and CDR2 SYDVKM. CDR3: CASSFPSGLQETQYF. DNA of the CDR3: TGTGCCAGCAGTTTTCCGTCAGGGCTTCAAGAGACCCAGTACTTC.

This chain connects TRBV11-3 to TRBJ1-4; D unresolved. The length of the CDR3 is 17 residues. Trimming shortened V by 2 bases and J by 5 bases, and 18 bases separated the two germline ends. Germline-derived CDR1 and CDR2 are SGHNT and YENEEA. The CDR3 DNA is TGTGCCAGCAGCTTATCCGAGGGTTTCGGCCCCAATGAAAAACTGTTTTTT. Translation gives CASSLSEGFGPNEKLFF. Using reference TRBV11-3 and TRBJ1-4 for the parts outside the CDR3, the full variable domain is EAGVVQSPRYKIIEKKQPVAFWCNPISGHNTLYWYLQNLGQGPELLIRYENEEAVDDSQLPKDRFSAERLKGVDSTLKIQPAELGDSAVYLCASSLSEGFGPNEKLFFGSGTQLSVL.

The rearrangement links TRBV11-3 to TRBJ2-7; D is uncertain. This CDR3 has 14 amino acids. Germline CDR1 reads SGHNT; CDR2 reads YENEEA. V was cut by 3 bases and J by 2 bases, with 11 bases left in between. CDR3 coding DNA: TGTGCCAGCAGCTTTCGTACTACCACCTACGAGCAGTACTTC. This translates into CASSFRTTTYEQYF.

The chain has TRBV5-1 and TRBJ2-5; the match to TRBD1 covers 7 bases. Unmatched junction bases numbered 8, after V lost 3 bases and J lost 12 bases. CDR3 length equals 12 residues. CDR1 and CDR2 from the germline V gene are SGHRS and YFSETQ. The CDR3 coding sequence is TGCGCCAGCAGCTCGAACCCCGGGACAGAGTACTTC. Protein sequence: CASSSNPGTEYF.

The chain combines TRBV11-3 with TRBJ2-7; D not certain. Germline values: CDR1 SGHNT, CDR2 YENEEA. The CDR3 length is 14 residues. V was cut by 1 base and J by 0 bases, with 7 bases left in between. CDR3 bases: TGTGCCAGCAGCTTAGGCAGGAACTCCTACGAGCAGTACTTC. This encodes CASSLGRNSYEQYF.

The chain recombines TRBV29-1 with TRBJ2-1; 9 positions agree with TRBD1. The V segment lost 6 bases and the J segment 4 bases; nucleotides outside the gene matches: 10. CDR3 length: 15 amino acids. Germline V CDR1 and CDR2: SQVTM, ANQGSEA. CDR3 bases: TGCAGCGTCCAGGACAGGGGACGTTCATACAATGAGCAGTTCTTC. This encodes CSVQDRGRSYNEQFF.

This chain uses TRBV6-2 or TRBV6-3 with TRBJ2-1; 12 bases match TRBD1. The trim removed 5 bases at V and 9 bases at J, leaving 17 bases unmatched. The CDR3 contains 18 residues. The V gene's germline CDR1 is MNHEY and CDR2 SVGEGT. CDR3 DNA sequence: TGTGCCAGCAGTGCGGGACAGGGGGCGCGTTTAGGGTTGGGTGAGCAGTTCTTC. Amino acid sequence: CASSAGQGARLGLGEQFF.